This T cell receptor beta chain is drawn from a study of molecular identifiers for immune sequencing clone quantification. Study-level results: Sizes of highly expanded clones could be underestimated through identical TCRs sharing a barcode. Clonotypes surpassing 20 RNA copies contained over 99% of effector molecules, versus under 1% in naive cells.

In germline, CDR1 is MNHEY, CDR2 SMNVEV (reference sequence). This CDR3 contains 13 residues. Deletions cut 2 bases from V and 6 bases from J, with 8 bases between. CD8+CD4-CCR7+CD45RA+ sorting gave the naive CD8 T cells. Previously described methods and listed TCR primers were used for bulk TCR libraries. In TCRdb, the PCR reads were re-called with MiXCR into one record per CDR3 protein. The table shows 250,000 to 400,000 distinct CDR3 sequences, with roughly a fifth occurring only once. This clonotype appeared many times. Its antigen remains unidentified. The origin of this receptor is a human donor in good health. Some libraries in this study had Jurkat cell RNA spiked in. The sample taken for sequencing was naive CD8+ T cells from blood, with Jurkat cell RNA spiked in. Subset indicated: FACS-sorted CD8+CD4-CCR7+CD45RA+ naive T cells. The V and J genes are TRBV27 and TRBJ1-5; unclear D gene. DNA of the CDR3: TGTGCCAGCAGTTTAGGAGCGAGTCAGCCCCAGCATTTT. Translation: CASSLGASQPQHF.